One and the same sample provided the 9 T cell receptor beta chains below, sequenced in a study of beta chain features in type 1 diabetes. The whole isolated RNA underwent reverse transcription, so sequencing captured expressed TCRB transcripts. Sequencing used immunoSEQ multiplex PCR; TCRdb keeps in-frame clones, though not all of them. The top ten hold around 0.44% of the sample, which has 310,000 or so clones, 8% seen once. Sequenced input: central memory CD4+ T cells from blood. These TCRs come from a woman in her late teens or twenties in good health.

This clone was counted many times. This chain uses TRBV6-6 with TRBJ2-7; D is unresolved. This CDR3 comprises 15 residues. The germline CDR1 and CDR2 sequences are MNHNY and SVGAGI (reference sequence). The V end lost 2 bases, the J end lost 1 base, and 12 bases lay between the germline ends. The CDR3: CASSYEAPESYEQYF. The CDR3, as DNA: TGTGCCAGCAGTTACGAGGCTCCAGAATCCTACGAGCAGTACTTC.

The CDR3 reads CSVAGLRATEAFF. The DNA for the CDR3 is TGCAGCGTTGCGGGGCTCAGGGCTACTGAAGCTTTCTTT. This chain uses TRBV29-1 with TRBJ1-1; tentatively, D is TRBD1 (5 bases). V dropped 4 bases and J dropped 5 bases, with 14 bases sitting between them. CDR3 length: 13 amino acids. Per the germline V gene, CDR1 is SQVTM and CDR2 is ANQGSEA. Using reference TRBV29-1 and TRBJ1-1 for the parts outside the CDR3, the full variable domain is SAVISQKPSRDICQRGTSLTIQCQVDSQVTMMFWYRQQPGQSLTLIATANQGSEATYESGFVIDKFPISRPNLTFSTLTVSNMSPEDSSIYLCSVAGLRATEAFFGQGTRLTVV.

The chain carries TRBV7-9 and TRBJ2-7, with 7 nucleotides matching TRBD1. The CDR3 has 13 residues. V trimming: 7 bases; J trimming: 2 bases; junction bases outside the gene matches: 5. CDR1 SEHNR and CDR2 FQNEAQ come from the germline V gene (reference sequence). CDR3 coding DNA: TGTGCCAGCACCCGGGACAGTACCTACGAGCAGTACTTC. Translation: CASTRDSTYEQYF.

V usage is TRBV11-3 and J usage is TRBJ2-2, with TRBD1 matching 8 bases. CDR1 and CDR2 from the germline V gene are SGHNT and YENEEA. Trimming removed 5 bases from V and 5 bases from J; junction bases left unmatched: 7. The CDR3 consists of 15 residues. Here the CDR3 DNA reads TGTGCCAGCAGCGCCGGGACAGGTCGAACCGGGGAGCTGTTTTTT. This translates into CASSAGTGRTGELFF.

CDR3 amino acids: CASSRIYDYEQYF. The CDR3 DNA sequence: TGTGCCAGCAGTCGAATCTACGACTACGAGCAGTACTTC. V usage is TRBV6-5 and J usage is TRBJ2-7; the D is unclear. This CDR3 region has 13 residues. Germline V gives CDR1 MNHEY, CDR2 SVGAGI. The V and J ends lost 5 bases and 3 bases respectively, with 11 bases between them.

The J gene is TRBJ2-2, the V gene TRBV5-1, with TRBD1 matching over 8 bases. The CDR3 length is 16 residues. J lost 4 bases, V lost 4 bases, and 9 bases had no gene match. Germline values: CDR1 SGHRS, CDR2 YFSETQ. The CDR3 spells CASSRSQGQATGELFF. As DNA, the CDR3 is TGCGCCAGCAGCCGAAGTCAGGGACAGGCCACCGGGGAGCTGTTTTTT.

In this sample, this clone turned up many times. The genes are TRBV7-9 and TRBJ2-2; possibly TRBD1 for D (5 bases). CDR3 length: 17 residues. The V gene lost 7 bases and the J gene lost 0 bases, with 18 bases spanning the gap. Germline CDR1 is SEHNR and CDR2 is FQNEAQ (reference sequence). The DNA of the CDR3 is TGTGCCAGCATCCCTACCAAGGGGCTGGCGAACACCGGGGAGCTGTTTTTT. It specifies CASIPTKGLANTGELFF.

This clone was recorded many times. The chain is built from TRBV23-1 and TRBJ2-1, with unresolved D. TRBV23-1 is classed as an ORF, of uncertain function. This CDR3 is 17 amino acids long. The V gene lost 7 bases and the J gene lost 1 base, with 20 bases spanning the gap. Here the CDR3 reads CASKRYRHKGSYNEQFF. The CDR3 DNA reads TGCGCCAGCAAACGGTACAGACATAAGGGTTCCTACAATGAGCAGTTCTTC.

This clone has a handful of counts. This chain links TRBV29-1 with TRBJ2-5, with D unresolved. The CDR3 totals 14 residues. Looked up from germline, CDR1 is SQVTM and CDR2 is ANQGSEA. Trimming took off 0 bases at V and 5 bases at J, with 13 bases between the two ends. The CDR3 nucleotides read TGCAGCGTTGAAGATCCAAAACACGGGGAGACCCAGTACTTC. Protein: CSVEDPKHGETQYF.